Below are 23 T cell receptor beta chains sequenced from a single sample in a study of immune evolution from preneoplasia to lung adenocarcinoma. Only in-frame clones appear in the TCRdb table, and some are missing; sequencing was by immunoSEQ multiplex PCR. The sample yields some 7,800 clones, 75% to 80% seen once. Sequenced sample: FFPE adjacent normal lung tissue. These receptor sequences come from a person aged 60-80 years with lung adenocarcinoma.

The chain couples TRBV29-1 to TRBJ2-5, with 8 positions matching TRBD2. CDR3 length: 13 amino acids. CDR1 SQVTM and CDR2 ANQGSEA come from the germline V gene. J gave up 1 base and V 7 bases, and 5 bases lay outside the gene matches. CDR3 DNA sequence: TGCAGCGCCGGGGGGGATGGCCAAGAGACCCAGTACTTC. Amino acid sequence: CSAGGDGQETQYF.

CDR3 region: CASRSGTDSNQPQHF. CDR3 DNA sequence: TGTGCCAGCAGGTCCGGGACCGACTCCAATCAGCCCCAGCATTTT. This chain joins TRBV6-6 and TRBJ1-5, with TRBD1 as a possible D gene (5 bases). The V end lost 6 bases, the J end lost 3 bases, and 15 bases lay between the germline ends. Per the germline V gene, CDR1 is MNHNY and CDR2 is SVGAGI (reference sequence). The CDR3 loop spans 15 amino acids.

V usage is TRBV6-5 and J usage is TRBJ1-3; 9 positions match TRBD1. Germline assignment: CDR1 MNHEY and CDR2 SVGAGI. The length of the CDR3 is 14 residues. Losses at the gene ends were 0 bases for V and 8 bases for J; bases not matched to a gene: 2. This chain's CDR3 is CASSYSGQGDTIYF. The CDR3 nucleotides are TGTGCCAGCAGTTACTCGGGACAGGGCGACACCATATATTTT.

This chain links TRBV9 with TRBJ2-7, with D hard to call. Trimming pared 3 bases from V and 2 bases from J, leaving 12 bases between. The CDR3 totals 14 residues. Germline-derived CDR1 and CDR2 are SGDLS and YYNGEE. The CDR3 protein is CASSGISEAYEQYF. The CDR3 DNA reads as TGTGCCAGCAGCGGAATCAGTGAAGCCTACGAGCAGTACTTC.

V is TRBV5-6 and J is TRBJ2-1, with TRBD1 matching over 9 bases. The CDR3 covers 16 residues. Trimming took 2 bases from V and 2 from J; bases not matched to a gene: 5. Per germline, CDR1 SGHDT and CDR2 YYEEEE. CDR3 sequence: CASSLDRGATYNEQFF. The CDR3 DNA is TGTGCCAGCAGCTTAGACAGGGGGGCCACCTACAATGAGCAGTTCTTC. Combining the CDR3 with reference TRBV5-6 and TRBJ2-1 gives the whole variable domain DAGVTQSPTHLIKTRGQQVTLRCSPKSGHDTVSWYQQALGQGPQFIFQYYEEEERQRGNFPDRFSGHQFPNYSSELNVNALLLGDSALYLCASSLDRGATYNEQFFGPGTRLTVL.

This chain joins TRBV9 and TRBJ2-2; the D gene is possibly TRBD1 (5 bases). The CDR3 is 19 residues long. V was cut by 0 bases and J by 0 bases, with 18 bases left in between. Germline-derived CDR1 and CDR2 are SGDLS and YYNGEE. Here the CDR3 DNA reads TGTGCCAGCAGCGTAGCGCTAAGTAGTGGGGCAACGAACACCGGGGAGCTGTTTTTT. Translated: CASSVALSSGATNTGELFF.

The sample holds a few counts of this clone. This chain uses TRBV28 with TRBJ2-1, with 7 bases fitting TRBD1. The CDR3 is 12 amino acids. Trimming at V came to 8 bases and at J to 9 bases, leaving 7 bases not matched to a gene. Per the germline V gene, CDR1 is MDHEN and CDR2 is SYDVKM. This CDR3 reads CASGRGSFEQFF. CDR3 nucleotides: TGTGCCAGCGGCAGGGGGTCATTTGAGCAGTTCTTC.

The chain is built from TRBV28 and TRBJ1-1, with 8 bases identical to TRBD1. The CDR3 extends over 13 amino acids. The junction had 7 bases not matched to a gene; V was cut back by 8 bases and J by 5 bases. Germline CDR1 MDHEN, CDR2 SYDVKM. The CDR3 region has the DNA TGTGCCAGCTCTTGGACAGGGAAGACTGAAGCTTTCTTT. Its translation: CASSWTGKTEAFF. Combining the CDR3 with reference TRBV28 and TRBJ1-1 gives the whole variable domain DVKVTQSSRYLVKRTGEKVFLECVQDMDHENMFWYRQDPGLGLRLIYFSYDVKMKEKGDIPEGYSVSREKKERFSLILESASTNQTSMYLCASSWTGKTEAFFGQGTRLTVV.

This clone appeared a few times. In DNA, the CDR3 is TGTGCCAGCAGTGATAGAGGTAGTACTGAAGCTTTCTTT. Amino acid sequence: CASSDRGSTEAFF. The rearrangement joins TRBV28 to TRBJ1-1, with no clear D. The V and J ends lost 5 bases and 5 bases respectively, with 12 bases between them. From germline, CDR1 is MDHEN and CDR2 SYDVKM. CDR3 length: 13 residues. The variable domain in full, completed from reference TRBV28 and TRBJ1-1, reads DVKVTQSSRYLVKRTGEKVFLECVQDMDHENMFWYRQDPGLGLRLIYFSYDVKMKEKGDIPEGYSVSREKKERFSLILESASTNQTSMYLCASSDRGSTEAFFGQGTRLTVV.

In this sample, this clone turned up once. The J gene is TRBJ2-7, the V gene TRBV20-1; D is unclear. The germline gives CDR1 DFQATT, CDR2 SNEGSKA (reference sequence). Trimming pared 3 bases from V and 3 bases from J, leaving 6 bases between. The CDR3 has 11 residues. The CDR3: CSASQYYEQYF. The CDR3 DNA reads as TGCAGTGCTAGTCAGTACTACGAGCAGTACTTC.

This chain connects TRBV6-6 to TRBJ1-1; unclear D gene. V dropped 5 bases and J dropped 3 bases, with 10 bases sitting between them. The CDR3 length is 13 residues. CDR1 MNHNY and CDR2 SVGAGI come from the germline V gene (reference sequence). This CDR3 is CASSQSIDTEAFF. CDR3 coding DNA: TGTGCCAGCAGTCAATCAATTGACACTGAAGCTTTCTTT.

This chain connects TRBV6-1 to TRBJ1-4, with a weak D call TRBD1 (5 bases). The CDR3 totals 14 residues. CDR1 and CDR2 from the germline V gene are MNHNS and SASEGT. Trimming stripped 3 bases from V and 0 bases from J, with 5 bases between. The CDR3 bases are TGTGCCAGCAGTGAGGGACCAACTAATGAAAAACTGTTTTTT. It codes for CASSEGPTNEKLFF.

CDR3 bases: TGTGCCAGCAGTCGACAAACGAACACCGGGGAGCTGTTTTTT. Translation: CASSRQTNTGELFF. This chain connects TRBV6-5 to TRBJ2-2; D not certain. CDR3 length: 14 amino acids. The V gene lost 5 bases and the J gene lost 0 bases, with 7 bases spanning the gap. Germline assignment: CDR1 MNHEY and CDR2 SVGAGI.

Judged by abundance, this clone is medium-sized (0.01 to 0.1%). The rearrangement links TRBV7-2 to TRBJ2-7; 7 bases map to TRBD2. The CDR3 loop spans 15 amino acids. Germline assignment: CDR1 SGHTA and CDR2 FQGNSA. Trimming removed 1 base from V and 0 bases from J; junction bases left unmatched: 3. In DNA, the CDR3 is TGTGCCAGCAGCTTAGGCGGGGGAATCTCCTACGAGCAGTACTTC. Its translation is CASSLGGGISYEQYF.

V gene TRBV5-5 combines with J gene TRBJ2-7; no reliable D call. Germline V gene lookup returns CDR1 SGHKS and CDR2 YYEKEE (reference sequence). V gave up 3 bases and J gave up 0 bases, with 4 bases separating them. The CDR3 totals 12 residues. CDR3 protein: CASSSASYEQYF. The CDR3 DNA is TGTGCCAGCAGCTCGGCCTCCTACGAGCAGTACTTC.

This clone has just a few counts. The chain has TRBV30 and TRBJ2-5; TRBD1 is a possible D gene (6 bases). Germline-derived CDR1 and CDR2 are GTSNPN and SVGIG (reference sequence). CDR3 length equals 14 residues. The V and J ends lost 4 bases and 0 bases respectively, with 12 bases between them. CDR3 region: CAWNSWTDQETQYF. Here the CDR3 DNA reads TGTGCCTGGAACTCCTGGACAGACCAAGAGACCCAGTACTTC. Complete variable domain (other parts from reference TRBV30 and TRBJ2-5): SQTIHQWPATLVQPVGSPLSLECTVEGTSNPNLYWYRQAAGRGLQLLFYSVGIGQISSEVPQNLSASRPQDRQFILSSKKLLLSDSGFYLCAWNSWTDQETQYFGPGTRLLVL.

The CDR3 nucleotides are TGCGCCAGCAGCCCTAGGACAGCGGGTCAGCCCCAGCATTTT. Protein product: CASSPRTAGQPQHF. V is TRBV4-1 and J is TRBJ1-5; TRBD1 is a possible D gene (6 bases). V was cut by 4 bases and J by 6 bases, with 13 bases left in between. Germline V lookup: CDR1 MGHRA, CDR2 YSYEKL. The CDR3 length is 14 residues.

This clone was seen once. The chain couples TRBV9 to TRBJ1-2, with D perhaps TRBD1 (5 bases). Deletions cut 4 bases from V and 5 bases from J, with 21 bases between. The V gene's germline CDR1 is SGDLS and CDR2 YYNGEE. The CDR3 is 16 residues long. The CDR3 DNA follows: TGTGCCAGCAGCTCCCGGACGGCGGACAACCTATATGGCTACACCTTC. Its translation is CASSSRTADNLYGYTF.

The CDR3 sequence is CASSPGFDQPQHF. The CDR3 DNA follows: TGTGCCAGCTCACCAGGGTTCGATCAGCCCCAGCATTTT. This rearrangement joins TRBV18 to TRBJ1-5; D is unresolved. The CDR3 spans 13 residues. The V end was cut by 2 bases, the J end by 5 bases, with 7 bases between. CDR1 and CDR2 (germline): KGHSH, LQKENI. The variable domain in full, completed from reference TRBV18 and TRBJ1-5, reads NAGVMQNPRHLVRRRGQEARLRCSPMKGHSHVYWYRQLPEEGLKFMVYLQKENIIDESGMPKERFSAEFPKEGPSILRIQQVVRGDSAAYFCASSPGFDQPQHFGDGTRLSIL.

This clone was seen a single time. This chain uses TRBV5-1 with TRBJ2-3; no clear D. The CDR3 is made up of 17 amino acids. V was trimmed by 0 bases and J by 3 bases, leaving 17 bases between them. CDR1 and CDR2 from the germline V gene are SGHRS and YFSETQ. The chain's CDR3 is CASSLGQVGRNTDTQYF. The CDR3 nucleotides are TGCGCCAGCAGCTTGGGTCAGGTCGGTCGCAATACAGATACGCAGTATTTT.

The chain recombines TRBV2 with TRBJ2-1, with D perhaps matching TRBD1 (5 bases). CDR1 and CDR2 from the germline V gene are SNHLY and FYNNEI. This CDR3 region has 12 residues. Trimming removed 4 bases from V and 8 bases from J, with 9 bases in between. In DNA form, the CDR3 reads TGTGCCAGCAGTGGCCAGGGTTATGAGCAGTTCTTC. It yields the protein CASSGQGYEQFF.

The rearrangement joins TRBV10-3 to TRBJ1-1, with TRBD1 identical over 8 bases. The CDR3 runs to 12 residues. CDR1 and CDR2 from the germline V gene are ENHRY and SYGVKD. V shed 6 bases and J 4 bases; nucleotides not matched to a gene: 1. The CDR3 DNA reads as TGTGCCATCAGGACAGGGGTCACTGAAGCTTTCTTT. The encoded protein is CAIRTGVTEAFF.

The CDR3 nucleotides read TGTGCCAGCGTGCGGGGGACAGGGTCCTCCTACGAGCAGTACTTC. Translated, it gives CASVRGTGSSYEQYF. The chain employs TRBV6-1 and TRBJ2-7; 9 bases fit TRBD1. The CDR3 totals 15 residues. V lost 8 bases, J lost 0 bases, and 8 bases stayed unmatched. CDR1 MNHNS and CDR2 SASEGT come from the germline V gene.